This T cell receptor beta chain came from a study of T-cell reconstitution after alpha-beta-depleted transplantation in children. Study results and caveats: After transplant, high TCRbeta diversity at day 60 in some patients arose from surviving recipient T cells and thymic progenitors. By about two months after transplant, alpha-beta T cells reportedly arose from several hundred graft clones that had expanded.

Unique molecular identifiers were incorporated during preparation of the TCRbeta library. In TCRdb, the PCR reads were re-called with MiXCR into one record per CDR3 protein. The sample consists of about a million distinct CDR3 sequences, less than 30% of them appearing once. This clonotype has only one observation. The antigen remains undetermined. Germline V gene data show CDR1 as SNHLY and CDR2 as FYNNEI. V shed 6 bases and J 10 bases; nucleotides not matched to a gene: 13. The CDR3 totals 14 residues. The receptor's source is a boy in the first two years of life who had a stem cell transplant for SCID, so the T cells may come from the graft donor. This chain joins TRBV2 and TRBJ2-7; 9 bases are shared with TRBD2. Here the sequenced sample was PBMCs, mostly from graft donor cells, taken 360 days after TCRalphabeta/CD19-depleted stem cell transplant. The CDR3 DNA is TGTGCCAGCAGATTGGGACTAGCATTTTCGGAACAGTACTTC. Protein product: CASRLGLAFSEQYF.